Detailed here is one T cell receptor (beta chain). The antigen remains undetermined. Terminally differentiated effector memory CD45RA+ cells were left out of the naive CD8 fraction, which was CD45RO-negative and positively selected for CCR7. This sample is part of a study of shared clonotypes between healthy human individuals. Study-wide findings and caveats: The study found lower generation probabilities in non-shared clonotypes than in those shared by all four donors. Generally, estimated richness proved larger in naive subsets than it did in memory subsets.

V shed 3 bases and J shed 5 bases, with 8 bases lying between them. The CDR3 covers 13 residues. CDR1 and CDR2 (germline): MNHEY, SMNVEV (reference sequence). Some clones are missing from TCRdb's copy, which holds only in-frame ones; the method was immunoSEQ multiplex PCR. The profile shows some 2.1 million clones, over 85% of them singletons. This chain links TRBV27 with TRBJ2-1, with D unresolved. The sequence derives from a man younger than 35 in good health. Sequencing was performed on naive CD8+ T cells sorted from blood. The CDR3 coding sequence is TGTGCCAGCAGTTTCTCTCCGAACAATGAGCAGTTCTTC. Residues: CASSFSPNNEQFF.